The 24 T cell receptor beta chains presented below share a single source sample, sequenced in a study of cytomegalovirus exposure and HLA in healthy donors. PCR amplification relied on 60 Vbeta primers (plus 13 Jbeta primers). Assay used: immunoSEQ multiplex PCR; TCRdb lists only in-frame clones, some missing. Of 100,000 to 150,000 clones detected, 75% to 85% appear once; the ten largest clones hold 1%. The specimen sequenced was PBMCs. All receptors come from a man aged 35-49 years in good health and CMV-seronegative.

The chain uses TRBV7-2 and TRBJ1-3; D gene uncertain. CDR3 size: 15 residues. Germline CDR1 is SGHTA and CDR2 is FQGNSA. V lost 0 bases and J lost 4, with 10 bases in between. Here the CDR3 reads CASSLAAGRGNTIYF. In nucleotides, the CDR3 is TGTGCCAGCAGCTTAGCAGCAGGCCGAGGAAACACCATATATTTT.

The chain carries TRBV7-9 and TRBJ1-4; D might be TRBD1 (6 bases). Trimming took off 1 base at V and 7 bases at J, with 13 bases between the two ends. The CDR3 spans 15 residues. CDR1 is SEHNR and CDR2 is FQNEAQ in the germline V gene (reference sequence). As DNA, the CDR3 is TGTGCCAGCAGCTTAGGAACAGGGTCAGCTGAAAAACTGTTTTTT. This translates into CASSLGTGSAEKLFF.

Only one count was recorded for this clone. V and J are TRBV18 and TRBJ1-5, with D possibly being TRBD1 (6 bases). This CDR3 region has 14 residues. Trimming removed 3 bases from V and 5 bases from J, with 11 bases in between. Germline loops: CDR1 KGHSH, CDR2 LQKENI. The DNA for the CDR3 is TGTGCCAGCTCACCTGAGGGGGGGGATCAGCCCCAGCATTTT. Protein product: CASSPEGGDQPQHF.

The V and J genes are TRBV18 and TRBJ2-2; 7 positions match TRBD2. Germline lookup yields CDR1 KGHSH and CDR2 LQKENI. This CDR3 spans 15 amino acids. The V gene end was trimmed by 3 bases and the J gene end by 4 bases; junction bases not matched to a gene: 5. The CDR3 DNA reads TGTGCCAGCTCACCGCTAGCGGCCGGCACCGGGGAGCTGTTTTTT. It encodes CASSPLAAGTGELFF.

This clone was observed a handful of times. V usage is TRBV28 and J usage is TRBJ2-7; TRBD2 matches 11 bases. There are 17 residues in the CDR3. Germline V gene sequence: CDR1 MDHEN, CDR2 SYDVKM. After removal of 5 bases from V and 0 bases from J, the junction contained 9 bases not matched to a gene. The CDR3 spells CASSDHLGTSGSYEQYF. For the CDR3, the DNA is TGTGCCAGCAGTGACCACCTCGGGACTAGCGGCTCCTACGAGCAGTACTTC.

This chain connects TRBV6-1 to TRBJ1-6, with TRBD1 identical over 9 bases. Germline loops: CDR1 MNHNS, CDR2 SASEGT. With 6 bases clipped from V and 9 bases from J, the junction kept 6 bases outside the gene matches. The CDR3 spans 14 residues. CDR3 protein: CASRGDRETSPLHF. In DNA, the CDR3 is TGTGCCAGCAGGGGGGACAGGGAAACTTCACCCCTCCACTTT.

This chain uses TRBV2 with TRBJ2-1, with D hard to call. The CDR3 sequence is 11 residues long. V lost 5 bases and J lost 5, with 4 bases in between. Germline loops: CDR1 SNHLY, CDR2 FYNNEI. CDR3: CASSRDNEQFF. DNA for the CDR3: TGTGCCAGCAGTCGGGACAATGAGCAGTTCTTC.

The CDR3 loop reads CASSRDTEAFF. CDR3 nucleotides: TGTGCCAGCTCCAGGGATACTGAAGCTTTCTTT. The chain couples TRBV18 to TRBJ1-1, with D possibly being TRBD1 (5 bases). This CDR3 has 11 amino acids. V was pared by 6 bases and J by 5 bases, with 7 bases between. The germline V gene encodes CDR1 KGHSH and CDR2 LQKENI. Combining the CDR3 with reference TRBV18 and TRBJ1-1 gives the whole variable domain NAGVMQNPRHLVRRRGQEARLRCSPMKGHSHVYWYRQLPEEGLKFMVYLQKENIIDESGMPKERFSAEFPKEGPSILRIQQVVRGDSAAYFCASSRDTEAFFGQGTRLTVV.

The chain joins TRBV5-4 to TRBJ1-2; 10 bases line up with TRBD1. Germline CDR1 reads SGHNT; CDR2 reads YYREEE (reference sequence). CDR3 size: 15 residues. V trimming: 4 bases; J trimming: 6 bases; junction bases outside the gene matches: 9. DNA for the CDR3: TGTGCCAGCAGCCGCCGGACCGGGACAGGGGATGGCTACACCTTC. Amino acids: CASSRRTGTGDGYTF.

J is TRBJ1-1 and V is TRBV7-9; D remains ambiguous. Germline V CDR1 and CDR2: SEHNR, FQNEAQ (reference sequence). This CDR3 is built from 16 residues. Trimming left V 0 bases short and J 1 base short, with 12 bases between. The CDR3 DNA reads TGTGCCAGCAGCTTAGCTGTGTACACCCGGAACACTGAAGCTTTCTTT. It translates to CASSLAVYTRNTEAFF.

The gene calls are TRBV5-1 and TRBJ2-3; D is undetermined. Trimming removed 3 bases from V and 0 bases from J, with 8 bases in between. The germline CDR1 and CDR2 sequences are SGHRS and YFSETQ. CDR3 length: 14 amino acids. For the CDR3, the DNA is TGCGCCAGCAGCTCCCCGGGTAGCACAGATACGCAGTATTTT. Its translation is CASSSPGSTDTQYF.

The V and J genes are TRBV5-1 and TRBJ2-2; 7 bases fit TRBD2. This CDR3 is built from 17 residues. Unmatched junction bases numbered 10, after V lost 4 bases and J lost 1 base. Germline assignment: CDR1 SGHRS and CDR2 YFSETQ. The CDR3 is CASSPGLAVKNTGELFF. The CDR3 nucleotides are TGCGCCAGCAGCCCTGGGCTAGCGGTTAAGAACACCGGGGAGCTGTTTTTT.

This clone has just a few counts. The chain carries TRBV5-1 and TRBJ2-1; D is possibly TRBD2 (6 bases). Trimming removed 0 bases from V and 0 bases from J, with 13 bases in between. Germline-derived CDR1 and CDR2 are SGHRS and YFSETQ. The CDR3 is 17 residues long. DNA for the CDR3: TGCGCCAGCAGCTTGGGGGCTAGCGCCAGCTCCTACAATGAGCAGTTCTTC. Its protein is CASSLGASASSYNEQFF.

In this sample, this clone turned up once. CDR3 nucleotide sequence: TGTGCCAGCAGCTTACTTGCAGGGAACTATGGCTACACCTTC. This translates into CASSLLAGNYGYTF. This rearrangement joins TRBV7-9 to TRBJ1-2, with a possible D match to TRBD1 (5 bases). The germline gives CDR1 SEHNR, CDR2 FQNEAQ (reference sequence). The V end lost 2 bases, the J end lost 2 bases, and 9 bases lay between the germline ends. This CDR3 region has 14 residues. Full variable domain (rest looked up from reference TRBV7-9 and TRBJ1-2): DTGVSQNPRHKITKRGQNVTFRCDPISEHNRLYWYRQTLGQGPEFLTYFQNEAQLEKSRLLSDRFSAERPKGSFSTLEIQRTEQGDSAMYLCASSLLAGNYGYTFGSGTRLTVV.

V gene TRBV2 combines with J gene TRBJ1-2, with D perhaps TRBD1 (6 bases). Germline CDR1 SNHLY, CDR2 FYNNEI. This CDR3 has 14 amino acids. The V end was cut by 2 bases, the J end by 2 bases, with 9 bases between. This chain's CDR3 is CASSERGINYGYTF. CDR3 coding DNA: TGTGCCAGCAGTGAAAGGGGGATCAACTATGGCTACACCTTC. The whole variable domain, remainder taken from reference TRBV2 and TRBJ1-2, is EPEVTQTPSHQVTQMGQEVILRCVPISNHLYFYWYRQILGQKVEFLVSFYNNEISEKSEIFDDQFSVERPDGSNFTLKIRSTKLEDSAMYFCASSERGINYGYTFGSGTRLTVV.

DNA for the CDR3: TGTGCCAGCAGTGTCGGCGGACAGACAACGGAGTACTTC. The encoded protein is CASSVGGQTTEYF. The chain combines TRBV2 with TRBJ2-7; weak D call: TRBD1 (6 bases). CDR1 and CDR2 (germline): SNHLY, FYNNEI. V lost 4 bases and J 11 bases, leaving 18 bases between the germline ends. The CDR3 totals 13 residues.

The gene calls are TRBV9 and TRBJ1-3, with TRBD1 matching over 7 bases. Germline V gene lookup returns CDR1 SGDLS and CDR2 YYNGEE. CDR3 length: 19 amino acids. Trimming at V came to 3 bases and at J to 0 bases, leaving 15 bases not matched to a gene. The CDR3 DNA sequence: TGTGCCAGCAGCGACCGAAGACAGGGTCCTACTAACTCTGGAAACACCATATATTTT. This sequence encodes CASSDRRQGPTNSGNTIYF.

The chain carries TRBV7-9 and TRBJ2-3, with a possible D match to TRBD2 (6 bases). Per germline, CDR1 SEHNR and CDR2 FQNEAQ (reference sequence). V lost 6 bases and J lost 4, with 17 bases in between. The CDR3 length is 15 residues. In DNA, the CDR3 is TGTGCCAGCAGTTGGGACTCCCACGGAGCAGATACGCAGTATTTT. Translating it yields CASSWDSHGADTQYF.

The chain carries TRBV5-4 and TRBJ1-3; tentative D call: TRBD1 (6 bases). Germline V CDR1 and CDR2: SGHNT, YYREEE (reference sequence). This CDR3 spans 16 amino acids. Trimming stripped 4 bases from V and 1 base from J, with 15 bases between. This chain's CDR3 is CASSPGGGRSGNTIYF. The CDR3 DNA reads TGTGCCAGCAGCCCCGGGGGGGGCAGGTCTGGAAACACCATATATTTT. Looking up the rest from reference TRBV5-4 and TRBJ1-3 gives the full variable domain: ETGVTQSPTHLIKTRGQQVTLRCSSQSGHNTVSWYQQALGQGPQFIFQYYREEENGRGNFPPRFSGLQFPNYSSELNVNALELDDSALYLCASSPGGGRSGNTIYFGEGSWLTVV.

The CDR3 DNA reads as TGCGCCAGCAGCTTGGCCGGAGTACAGGGGGGGACTGAAGCTTTCTTT. Residues: CASSLAGVQGGTEAFF. The chain joins TRBV5-1 to TRBJ1-1; 8 nucleotides match TRBD1. Germline trimming cut 0 bases from V and 5 bases from J; bases unmatched to any gene: 9. The CDR3 loop spans 16 amino acids. The germline gives CDR1 SGHRS, CDR2 YFSETQ.

The chain joins TRBV7-8 to TRBJ2-7, with unresolved D. Germline V lookup: CDR1 SGHVS, CDR2 FQNEAQ. The germline V and J ends were trimmed by 1 base and 1 base, with 5 bases remaining between them. The CDR3 runs to 13 residues. CDR3 residues: CASSLVMSYEQYF. The CDR3 DNA sequence: TGTGCCAGCAGCTTAGTTATGTCCTACGAGCAGTACTTC.

The chain employs TRBV2 and TRBJ1-1, with D uncertain. Germline V CDR1 and CDR2: SNHLY, FYNNEI. The germline V and J ends were trimmed by 8 bases and 7 bases, with 11 bases remaining between them. The CDR3 runs to 11 residues. The CDR3 nucleotides are TGTGCCAGCGGTTATGCGGTTGAAGCTTTCTTT. Its translation is CASGYAVEAFF. The whole variable domain, remainder taken from reference TRBV2 and TRBJ1-1, is EPEVTQTPSHQVTQMGQEVILRCVPISNHLYFYWYRQILGQKVEFLVSFYNNEISEKSEIFDDQFSVERPDGSNFTLKIRSTKLEDSAMYFCASGYAVEAFFGQGTRLTVV.

This clone has a single count. V and J are TRBV6-1 and TRBJ1-2; D uncertain. CDR3 length: 14 residues. Trimming cost V 3 bases and J 0 bases, with 8 bases left between them. CDR1 is MNHNS and CDR2 is SASEGT in the germline V gene. The DNA of the CDR3 is TGTGCCAGCAGTGATGTCAGGTCTAACTATGGCTACACCTTC. This gives the protein CASSDVRSNYGYTF.

This chain connects TRBV2 to TRBJ2-5; 10 nucleotides line up with TRBD2. J lost 5 bases, V lost 7 bases, and 7 bases had no gene match. The CDR3 is 14 residues long. Germline values: CDR1 SNHLY, CDR2 FYNNEI. This CDR3 is CASTIAGGGETQYF. CDR3 nucleotide sequence: TGTGCCAGCACGATAGCGGGGGGCGGGGAGACCCAGTACTTC.